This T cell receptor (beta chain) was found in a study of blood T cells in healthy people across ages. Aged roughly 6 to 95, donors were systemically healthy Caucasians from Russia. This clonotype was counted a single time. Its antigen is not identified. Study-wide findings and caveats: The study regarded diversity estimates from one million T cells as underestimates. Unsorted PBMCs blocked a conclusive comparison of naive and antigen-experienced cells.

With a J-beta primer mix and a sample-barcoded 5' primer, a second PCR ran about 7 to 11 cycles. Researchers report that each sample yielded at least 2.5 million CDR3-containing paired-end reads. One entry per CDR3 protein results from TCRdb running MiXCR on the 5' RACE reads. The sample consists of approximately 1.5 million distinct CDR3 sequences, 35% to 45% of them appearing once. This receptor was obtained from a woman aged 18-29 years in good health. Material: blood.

The CDR3 coding sequence is TGTGCCAGCAGCCAGCAGCTCAGGAGATCCGGAAACACCATATATTTT. This gives the protein CASSQQLRRSGNTIYF. The J gene is TRBJ1-3, the V gene TRBV3-1; no clear D gene. V was cut by 3 bases and J by 4 bases, with 16 bases left in between. Germline values: CDR1 LGHDT, CDR2 YNNKEL (reference sequence). The CDR3 is 16 amino acids.